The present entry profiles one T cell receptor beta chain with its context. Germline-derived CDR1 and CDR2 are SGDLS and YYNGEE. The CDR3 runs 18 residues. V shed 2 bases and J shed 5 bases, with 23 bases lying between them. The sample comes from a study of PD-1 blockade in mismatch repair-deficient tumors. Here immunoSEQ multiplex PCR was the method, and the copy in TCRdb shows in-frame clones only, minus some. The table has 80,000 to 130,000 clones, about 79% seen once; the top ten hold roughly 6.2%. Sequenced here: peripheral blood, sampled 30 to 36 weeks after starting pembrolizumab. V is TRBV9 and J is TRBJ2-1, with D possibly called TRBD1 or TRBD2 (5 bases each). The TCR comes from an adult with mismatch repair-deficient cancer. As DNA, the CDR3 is TGTGCCAGCAGCGTTAATCCAAACTCAACTACGGGGCACAATGAGCAGTTCTTC. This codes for CASSVNPNSTTGHNEQFF.